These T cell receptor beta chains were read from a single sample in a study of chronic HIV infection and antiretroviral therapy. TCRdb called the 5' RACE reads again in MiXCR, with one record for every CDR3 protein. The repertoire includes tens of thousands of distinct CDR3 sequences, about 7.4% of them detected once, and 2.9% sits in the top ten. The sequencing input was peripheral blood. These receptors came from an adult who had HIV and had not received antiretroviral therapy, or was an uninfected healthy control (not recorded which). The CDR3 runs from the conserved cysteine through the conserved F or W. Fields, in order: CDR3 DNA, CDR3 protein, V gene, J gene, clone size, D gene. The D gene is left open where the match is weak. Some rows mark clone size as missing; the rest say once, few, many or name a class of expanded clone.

CDR3 DNA: TGTGCCAGCAGTTTACACCCGGGGCTTGAGCAGTTCTTC; CDR3 protein: CASSLHPGLEQFF; V gene: TRBV12-3/TRBV12-4; J gene: TRBJ2-1; clone size: many; D gene: .
CDR3 DNA: TGTGCCAGCAGCTTAACGTTTGGGGGGCAAGAGCAGTACTTC; CDR3 protein: CASSLTFGGQEQYF; V gene: TRBV7-9; J gene: TRBJ2-7; clone size: few; D gene: .
CDR3 DNA: TGCAGTGCTATAGTGAGGGAGGCCCCACATGAGCAGTTCTTC; CDR3 protein: CSAIVREAPHEQFF; V gene: TRBV20-1; J gene: TRBJ2-1; clone size: few; D gene: .
CDR3 DNA: TGCGCCAGCAGCTTGGAGGTTGAGCAGTTCTTC; CDR3 protein: CASSLEVEQFF; V gene: TRBV5-1; J gene: TRBJ2-1; clone size: few; D gene: .
CDR3 DNA: TGTGCCAGCAGTTTAGCGGGAACAGATACGCAGTATTTT; CDR3 protein: CASSLAGTDTQYF; V gene: TRBV12-3/TRBV12-4; J gene: TRBJ2-3; clone size: many; D gene: .
CDR3 DNA: TGTGCCAGCACCCCCGTGTGGGGGGGCTACGAGCAGTACTTC; CDR3 protein: CASTPVWGGYEQYF; V gene: TRBV28; J gene: TRBJ2-7; clone size: few; D gene: TRBD2
CDR3 DNA: TGCGCCAGCAGCCAAGCACCCGACTCCTACGAGCAGTACTTC; CDR3 protein: CASSQAPDSYEQYF; V gene: TRBV4-1; J gene: TRBJ2-7; clone size: few; D gene: .
CDR3 DNA: TGTGCCAGCAGTAGGGGACAGTCTTCTTACAATGAGCAGTTCTTC; CDR3 protein: CASSRGQSSYNEQFF; V gene: TRBV2; J gene: TRBJ2-1; clone size: many; D gene: TRBD1
CDR3 DNA: TGTGCCACCAGCAGAGATGCCCGTTCGGACGAGCAGTACTTC; CDR3 protein: CATSRDARSDEQYF; V gene: TRBV15; J gene: TRBJ2-7; clone size: few; D gene: .
CDR3 DNA: TGCGCCAGCAGCTTGGGGGACAGTTGGGAAAAACTGTTTTTT; CDR3 protein: CASSLGDSWEKLFF; V gene: TRBV5-1; J gene: TRBJ1-4; clone size: .; D gene: TRBD1
CDR3 DNA: TGTGCCAGCAGCGCAGGCAGGACAGCCTACGAGCAGTACTTC; CDR3 protein: CASSAGRTAYEQYF; V gene: TRBV9; J gene: TRBJ2-7; clone size: few; D gene: .
CDR3 DNA: TGTGCCAGCAGCTGGGGACTAGCGGGAACAGATACGCAGTATTTT; CDR3 protein: CASSWGLAGTDTQYF; V gene: TRBV7-2; J gene: TRBJ2-3; clone size: .; D gene: TRBD2
CDR3 DNA: TGCGCCAGCAGCTTCTATGGCCCGGGACAGGGGAATGAAAAACTGTTTTTT; CDR3 protein: CASSFYGPGQGNEKLFF; V gene: TRBV5-1; J gene: TRBJ1-4; clone size: .; D gene: TRBD1
CDR3 DNA: TGTGCCAGCAGCATCCAGGGGACAGATACGCAGTATTTT; CDR3 protein: CASSIQGTDTQYF; V gene: TRBV7-9; J gene: TRBJ2-3; clone size: many; D gene: .
CDR3 DNA: TGTGCCAGCAGTAAAAACCCCAGGGTGGCGAACACCGGGGAGCTGTTTTTT; CDR3 protein: CASSKNPRVANTGELFF; V gene: TRBV27; J gene: TRBJ2-2; clone size: few; D gene: .
CDR3 DNA: TGCAGCGTGGGACAGGGTGGCCACAATGAGCAGTTCTTC; CDR3 protein: CSVGQGGHNEQFF; V gene: TRBV29-1; J gene: TRBJ2-1; clone size: many; D gene: TRBD1
CDR3 DNA: TGTGCCAGCAGGCCACGATTTTGGGGCGCGGAAACAGATACGCAGTATTTT; CDR3 protein: CASRPRFWGAETDTQYF; V gene: TRBV27; J gene: TRBJ2-3; clone size: few; D gene: .
CDR3 DNA: TGCAGTGCCCCCGGGCGGGGGAGTGCAGATACGCAGTATTTT; CDR3 protein: CSAPGRGSADTQYF; V gene: TRBV20-1; J gene: TRBJ2-3; clone size: few; D gene: TRBD2
CDR3 DNA: TGTGCCAGCAGCCTCGGGGCCGGCACCCCCAATTCGCAGTATTTT; CDR3 protein: CASSLGAGTPNSQYF; V gene: TRBV7-2; J gene: TRBJ2-3; clone size: .; D gene: .
CDR3 DNA: TGTGCCAGCAGTTCGGGACGGTACTACGAGCAGTACTTC; CDR3 protein: CASSSGRYYEQYF; V gene: TRBV28; J gene: TRBJ2-7; clone size: .; D gene: .
CDR3 DNA: TGTGCCAGCAGTGCGCAGGAGCCCATGAACACTGAAGCTTTCTTT; CDR3 protein: CASSAQEPMNTEAFF; V gene: TRBV6-2/TRBV6-3; J gene: TRBJ1-1; clone size: .; D gene: .
CDR3 DNA: TGCGCCAGCAGCCAAGATTTTAAGGGGTTTAGCAATCAGCCCCAGCATTTT; CDR3 protein: CASSQDFKGFSNQPQHF; V gene: TRBV4-1; J gene: TRBJ1-5; clone size: .; D gene: .
CDR3 DNA: TGTGCCAGCAGTGTTAAAGGACAAGGCCACACTGAAGCTTTCTTT; CDR3 protein: CASSVKGQGHTEAFF; V gene: TRBV2; J gene: TRBJ1-1; clone size: .; D gene: .
CDR3 DNA: TGTGCCAGCAGTGAAAGGGACCAGTTCTTC; CDR3 protein: CASSERDQFF; V gene: TRBV2; J gene: TRBJ2-1; clone size: few; D gene: .
CDR3 DNA: TGTGCCAGCAGTGAAGTCCGGACAGGGTCCCAAGAGACCCAGTACTTC; CDR3 protein: CASSEVRTGSQETQYF; V gene: TRBV2; J gene: TRBJ2-5; clone size: .; D gene: TRBD1
CDR3 DNA: TGTGCCAGCAGCGTGGACTTGAAATATGGCTACACCTTC; CDR3 protein: CASSVDLKYGYTF; V gene: TRBV9; J gene: TRBJ1-2; clone size: many; D gene: .